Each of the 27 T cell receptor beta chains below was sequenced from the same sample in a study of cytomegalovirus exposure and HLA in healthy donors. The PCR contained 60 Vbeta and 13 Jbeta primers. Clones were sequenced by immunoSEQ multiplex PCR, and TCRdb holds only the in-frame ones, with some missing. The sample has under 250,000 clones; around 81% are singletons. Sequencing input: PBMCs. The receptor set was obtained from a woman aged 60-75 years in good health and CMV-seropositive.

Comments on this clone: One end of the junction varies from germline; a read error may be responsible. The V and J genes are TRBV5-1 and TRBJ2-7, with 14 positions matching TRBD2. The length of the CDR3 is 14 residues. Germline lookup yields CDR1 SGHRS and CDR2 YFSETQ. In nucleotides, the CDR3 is TGCGCCAGCAGCGGGACTAGCGGGAGCTCCGAGCAGTGCTTC. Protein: CASSGTSGSSEQCF.

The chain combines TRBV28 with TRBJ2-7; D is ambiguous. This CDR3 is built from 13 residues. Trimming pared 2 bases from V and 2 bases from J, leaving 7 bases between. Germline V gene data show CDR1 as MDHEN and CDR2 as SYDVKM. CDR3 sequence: CASSLEITYEQYF. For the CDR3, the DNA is TGTGCCAGCAGTTTAGAGATTACCTACGAGCAGTACTTC.

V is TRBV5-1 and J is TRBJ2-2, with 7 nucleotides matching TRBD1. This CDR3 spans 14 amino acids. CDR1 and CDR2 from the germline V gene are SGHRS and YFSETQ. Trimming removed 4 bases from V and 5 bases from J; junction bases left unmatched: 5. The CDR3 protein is CASSPGTVTGELFF. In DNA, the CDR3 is TGCGCCAGCAGCCCGGGGACAGTTACCGGGGAGCTGTTTTTT.

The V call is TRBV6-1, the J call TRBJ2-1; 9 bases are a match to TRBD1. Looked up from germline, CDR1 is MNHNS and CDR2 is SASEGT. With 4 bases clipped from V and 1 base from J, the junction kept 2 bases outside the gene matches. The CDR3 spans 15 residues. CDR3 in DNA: TGTGCCAGCAGTGGGGACAGGGATTCCTACAATGAGCAGTTCTTC. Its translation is CASSGDRDSYNEQFF.

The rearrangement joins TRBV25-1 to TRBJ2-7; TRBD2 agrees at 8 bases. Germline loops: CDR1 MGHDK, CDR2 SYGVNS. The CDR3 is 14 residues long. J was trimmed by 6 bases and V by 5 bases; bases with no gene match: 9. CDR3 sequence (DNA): TGTGCCAGCAGTTCGGGGGGGGCCAGGAGCGAGCAGTACTTC. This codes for CASSSGGARSEQYF.

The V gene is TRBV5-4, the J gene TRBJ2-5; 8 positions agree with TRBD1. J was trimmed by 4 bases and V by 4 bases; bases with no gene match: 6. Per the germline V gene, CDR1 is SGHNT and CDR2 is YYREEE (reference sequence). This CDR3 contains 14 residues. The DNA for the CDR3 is TGTGCCAGCAGCCCCGGACAGGGCGGAGAGACCCAGTACTTC. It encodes CASSPGQGGETQYF.

The CDR3 reads CAWSSKQGDTREQYF. Written as DNA, the CDR3 is TGTGCCTGGAGTTCAAAACAGGGGGATACCCGCGAGCAGTACTTC. V usage is TRBV30 and J usage is TRBJ2-7, with TRBD1 matching 8 bases. Germline CDR1 GTSNPN, CDR2 SVGIG (reference sequence). CDR3 length equals 15 residues. J gave up 6 bases and V 2 bases, and 12 bases lay outside the gene matches.

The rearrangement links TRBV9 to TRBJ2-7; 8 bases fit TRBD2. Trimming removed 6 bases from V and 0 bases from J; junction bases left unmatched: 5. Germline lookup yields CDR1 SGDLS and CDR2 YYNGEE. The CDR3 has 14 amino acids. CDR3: CASTPGTSSYEQYF. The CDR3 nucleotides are TGTGCCAGCACCCCGGGGACTAGCTCCTACGAGCAGTACTTC.

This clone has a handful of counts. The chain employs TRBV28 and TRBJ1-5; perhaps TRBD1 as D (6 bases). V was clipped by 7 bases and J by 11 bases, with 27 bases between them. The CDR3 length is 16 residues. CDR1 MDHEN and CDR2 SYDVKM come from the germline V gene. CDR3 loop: CASNLDRGWSGRAQHF. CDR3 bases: TGTGCCAGCAATCTGGATAGGGGGTGGTCAGGTCGGGCCCAGCATTTT.

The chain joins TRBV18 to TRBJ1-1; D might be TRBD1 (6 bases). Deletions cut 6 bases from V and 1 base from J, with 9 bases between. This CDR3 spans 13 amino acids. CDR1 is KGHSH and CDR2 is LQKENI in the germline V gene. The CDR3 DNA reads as TGTGCCAGCTCGGCGGACAGGAACACTGAAGCTTTCTTT. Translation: CASSADRNTEAFF.

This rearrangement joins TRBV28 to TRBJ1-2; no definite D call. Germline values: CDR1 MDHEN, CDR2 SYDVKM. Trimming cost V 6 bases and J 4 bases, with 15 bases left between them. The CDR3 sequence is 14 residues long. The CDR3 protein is CASRLSGRIYGYTF. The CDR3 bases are TGTGCCAGCAGACTCTCCGGGAGGATCTATGGCTACACCTTC.

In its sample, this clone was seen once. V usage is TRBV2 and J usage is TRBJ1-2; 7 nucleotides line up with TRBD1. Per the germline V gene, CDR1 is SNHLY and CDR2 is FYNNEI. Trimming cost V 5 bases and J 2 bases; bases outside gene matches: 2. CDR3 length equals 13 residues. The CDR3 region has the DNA TGTGCCAGCAGTCTACAGGGGAACTATGGCTACACCTTC. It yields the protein CASSLQGNYGYTF.

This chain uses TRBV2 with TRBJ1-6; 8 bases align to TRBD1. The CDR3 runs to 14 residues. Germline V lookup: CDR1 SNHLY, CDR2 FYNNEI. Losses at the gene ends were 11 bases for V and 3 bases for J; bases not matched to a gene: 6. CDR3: CASQGGFYNSPLHF. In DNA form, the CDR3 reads TGTGCCTCACAGGGGGGATTCTATAATTCACCCCTCCACTTT.

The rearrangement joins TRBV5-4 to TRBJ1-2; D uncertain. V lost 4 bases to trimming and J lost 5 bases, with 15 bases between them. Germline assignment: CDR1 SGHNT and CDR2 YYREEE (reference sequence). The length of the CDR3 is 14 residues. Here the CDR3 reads CASSQTGMSYGYTF. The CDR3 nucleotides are TGTGCCAGCAGCCAAACGGGAATGAGTTATGGCTACACCTTC.

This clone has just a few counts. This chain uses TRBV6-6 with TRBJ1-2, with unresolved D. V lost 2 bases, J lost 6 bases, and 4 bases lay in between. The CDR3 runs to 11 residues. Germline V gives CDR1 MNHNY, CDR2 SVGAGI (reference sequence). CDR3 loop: CASSYLNGYTF. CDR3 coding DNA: TGTGCCAGCAGTTACCTTAATGGCTACACCTTC.

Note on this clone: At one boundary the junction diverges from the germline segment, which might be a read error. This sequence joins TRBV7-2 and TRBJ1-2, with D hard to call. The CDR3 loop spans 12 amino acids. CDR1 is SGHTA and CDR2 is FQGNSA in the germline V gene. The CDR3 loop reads CASSLAHKQPLF. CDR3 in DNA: TGTGCCAGCAGCTTAGCACATAAACAGCCCCTCTTC.

The CDR3 DNA reads as TGTGCCAGCAGCTGGCAGGGCTTGGAAAACACTGAAGCTTTCTTT. It specifies CASSWQGLENTEAFF. This chain links TRBV7-2 with TRBJ1-1; a weak D match, TRBD1 (5 bases). The CDR3 is made up of 15 amino acids. CDR1 and CDR2 (germline): SGHTA, FQGNSA. V lost 4 bases to trimming and J lost 2 bases, with 14 bases between them.

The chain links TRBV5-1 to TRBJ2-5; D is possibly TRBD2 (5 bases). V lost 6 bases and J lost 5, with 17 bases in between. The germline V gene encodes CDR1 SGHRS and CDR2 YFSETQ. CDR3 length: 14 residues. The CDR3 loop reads CASMPPASGETQYF. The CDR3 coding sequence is TGCGCCAGCATGCCTCCGGCATCGGGGGAGACCCAGTACTTC.

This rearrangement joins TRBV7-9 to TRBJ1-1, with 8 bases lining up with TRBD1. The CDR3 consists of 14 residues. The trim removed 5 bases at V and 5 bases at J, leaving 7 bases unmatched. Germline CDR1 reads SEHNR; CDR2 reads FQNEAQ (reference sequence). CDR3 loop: CASSVQGARTEAFF. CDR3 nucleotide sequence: TGTGCCAGCAGCGTTCAGGGGGCGCGGACTGAAGCTTTCTTT.

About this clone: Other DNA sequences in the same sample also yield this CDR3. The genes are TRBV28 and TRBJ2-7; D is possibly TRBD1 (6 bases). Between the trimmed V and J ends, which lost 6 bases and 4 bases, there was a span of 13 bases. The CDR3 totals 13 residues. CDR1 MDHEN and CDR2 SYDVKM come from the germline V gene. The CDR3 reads CASSPGQYYEQYF. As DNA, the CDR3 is TGTGCCAGCAGCCCGGGACAATATTACGAGCAGTACTTC.

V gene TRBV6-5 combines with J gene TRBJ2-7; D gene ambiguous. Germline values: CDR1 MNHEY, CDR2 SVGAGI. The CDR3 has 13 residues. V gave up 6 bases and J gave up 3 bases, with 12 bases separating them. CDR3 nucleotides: TGTGCCAGCAGGTCCGGTTGGTACTACGAGCAGTACTTC. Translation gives CASRSGWYYEQYF.

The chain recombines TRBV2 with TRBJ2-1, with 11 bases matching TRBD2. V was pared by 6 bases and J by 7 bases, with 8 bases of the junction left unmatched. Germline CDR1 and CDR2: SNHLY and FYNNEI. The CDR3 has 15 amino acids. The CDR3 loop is CASSPGTSGENEQFF. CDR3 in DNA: TGTGCCAGCAGCCCCGGGACTAGCGGAGAGAATGAGCAGTTCTTC.

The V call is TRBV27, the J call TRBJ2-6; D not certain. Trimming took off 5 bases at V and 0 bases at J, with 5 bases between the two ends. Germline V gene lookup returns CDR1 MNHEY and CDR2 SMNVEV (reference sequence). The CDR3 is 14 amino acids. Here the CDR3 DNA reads TGTGCCAGCAGTCCGGTCTCTGGGGCCAACGTCCTGACTTTC. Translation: CASSPVSGANVLTF.

The CDR3 region is CASSDGTGGYEQYF. The CDR3 nucleotides are TGCGCCAGCAGCGACGGGACAGGGGGCTACGAGCAGTACTTC. The chain uses TRBV5-1 and TRBJ2-7, with TRBD1 matching 11 bases. The V gene's germline CDR1 is SGHRS and CDR2 YFSETQ. The CDR3 is 14 residues long. Germline trimming cut 4 bases from V and 3 bases from J; bases unmatched to any gene: 3.

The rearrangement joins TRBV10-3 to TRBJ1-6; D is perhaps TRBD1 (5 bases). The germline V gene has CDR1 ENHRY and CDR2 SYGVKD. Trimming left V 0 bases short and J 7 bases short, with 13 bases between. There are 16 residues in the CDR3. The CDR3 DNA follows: TGTGCCATCAGTGAGTCGGTAGGGGCTAGGAATTCACCCCTCCACTTT. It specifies CAISESVGARNSPLHF.

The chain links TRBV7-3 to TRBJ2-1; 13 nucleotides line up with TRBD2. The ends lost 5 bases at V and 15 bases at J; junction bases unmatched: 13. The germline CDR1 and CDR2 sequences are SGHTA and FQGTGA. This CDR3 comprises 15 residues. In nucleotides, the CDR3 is TGTGCCAGCAGCCCACAACTAGCGGGAGGGCCCTCTGTGTTCTTC. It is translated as CASSPQLAGGPSVFF.

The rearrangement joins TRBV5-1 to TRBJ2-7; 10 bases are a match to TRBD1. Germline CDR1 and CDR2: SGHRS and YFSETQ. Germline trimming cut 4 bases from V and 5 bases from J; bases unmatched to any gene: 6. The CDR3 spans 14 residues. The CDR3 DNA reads TGCGCCAGCAGCGGGGGGGACAGGGGAGACGAGCAGTACTTC. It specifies CASSGGDRGDEQYF.